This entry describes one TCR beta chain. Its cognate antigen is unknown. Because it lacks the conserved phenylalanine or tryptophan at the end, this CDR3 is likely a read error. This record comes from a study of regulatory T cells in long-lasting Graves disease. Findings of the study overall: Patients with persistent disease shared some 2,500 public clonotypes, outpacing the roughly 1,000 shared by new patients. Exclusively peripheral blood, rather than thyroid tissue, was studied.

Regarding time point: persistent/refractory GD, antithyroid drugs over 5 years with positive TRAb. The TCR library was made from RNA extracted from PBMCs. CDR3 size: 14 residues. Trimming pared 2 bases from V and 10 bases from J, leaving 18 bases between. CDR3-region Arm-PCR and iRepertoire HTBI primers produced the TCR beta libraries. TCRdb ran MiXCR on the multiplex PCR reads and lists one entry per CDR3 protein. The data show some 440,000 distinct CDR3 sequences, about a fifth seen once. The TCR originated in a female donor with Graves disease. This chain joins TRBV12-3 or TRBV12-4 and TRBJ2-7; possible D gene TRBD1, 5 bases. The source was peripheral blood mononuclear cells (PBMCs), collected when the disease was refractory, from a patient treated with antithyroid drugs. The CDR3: CASSLSGSGQGQYS. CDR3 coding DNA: TGTGCCAGCAGTTTAAGTGGTTCTGGGCAGGGCCAGTACTCC.